This TCR beta chain was sequenced during a study of cytomegalovirus exposure and HLA in healthy donors. About the study: Early release data held 85 million or so unique TCRs from HLA-typed donors.

V dropped 3 bases and J dropped 7; count of bases not matched to a gene: 14. The CDR3 covers 15 residues. Germline V gene sequence: CDR1 SQVTM, CDR2 ANQGSEA. A word on this clone: The antigen is not known.

In the PCR, 60 Vbeta and 13 Jbeta primers were used. The protocol was immunoSEQ multiplex PCR, while the TCRdb copy is restricted to in-frame clones and leaves out a portion. The sample holds roughly 100,000 clones, approximately 80% seen once. Overall study results and limits: Sequence variants that were highly shared formed a cluster that was likely a sequencing artifact.

The clonotype comes from a male donor in good health and CMV-seronegative. The J gene is TRBJ2-7, the V gene TRBV29-1; 8 nucleotides line up with TRBD1. The material sequenced was PBMCs. In nucleotides, the CDR3 is TGCAGCGTTGATCGGCCAGGGGGCTCCTCGGGGGAGCAGTACTTC. Translation: CSVDRPGGSSGEQYF.